These 12 T cell receptor beta chains came from one sample sequenced in a study of sequential checkpoint blockade in melanoma. Method: immunoSEQ multiplex PCR; TCRdb's copy keeps in-frame clones and lacks some. The sample has about 22,000 clones; 80% to 85% are singletons. Specified treatment: randomized to nivolumab then ipilimumab (arm A) or the reverse (arm B). Here the sequenced sample was CD8+ T cells sorted from blood (inferred from file names), taken from a patient given nivolumab and ipilimumab in sequence. The source of these receptors is a human donor with melanoma.

The rearrangement uses TRBV7-9 and TRBJ2-7, with unresolved D. Germline values: CDR1 SEHNR, CDR2 FQNEAQ (reference sequence). The CDR3 spans 12 residues. V was cut by 1 base and J by 2 bases, with 3 bases left in between. CDR3 region: CASSLGTYEQYF. The CDR3 nucleotides are TGTGCCAGCAGCTTAGGTACCTACGAGCAGTACTTC.

V and J are TRBV27 and TRBJ1-2; 8 bases are shared with TRBD1. The CDR3 length is 16 residues. Looked up from germline, CDR1 is MNHEY and CDR2 is SMNVEV (reference sequence). V lost 3 bases and J lost 8; bases outside the gene matches: 14. CDR3 DNA: TGTGCCAGCAGTTTGGGGGCCACCACAGGGGGGGTGGGCTACACCTTC. Its protein product is CASSLGATTGGVGYTF.

The CDR3 spells CASSSPGLEAETQYF. CDR3 nucleotides: TGTGCCAGCTCATCCCCGGGACTAGAGGCAGAGACCCAGTACTTC. J is TRBJ2-5 and V is TRBV18, with 8 bases that match TRBD2. Germline CDR1 and CDR2: KGHSH and LQKENI. This CDR3 contains 15 residues. V shed 5 bases and J 4 bases; nucleotides not matched to a gene: 9.

This rearrangement joins TRBV13 to TRBJ2-1; D gene unclear. Germline assignment: CDR1 PRHDT and CDR2 FYEKMQ (reference sequence). With 2 bases removed from V and 0 bases from J, the gap between germline ends came to 11 bases. This CDR3 is 16 amino acids long. CDR3 region: CASSLTGSSSYNEQFF. The CDR3 DNA reads as TGTGCCAGCAGCTTAACCGGTTCAAGCTCCTACAATGAGCAGTTCTTC.

The genes are TRBV27 and TRBJ2-3; 8 bases fit TRBD2. CDR1 MNHEY and CDR2 SMNVEV come from the germline V gene (reference sequence). The J segment lost 2 bases and the V segment lost 6 bases, leaving 7 bases of the junction unmatched. The CDR3 consists of 15 residues. The CDR3 here is CASRTGGAFTDTQYF. CDR3 in DNA: TGTGCCAGCAGAACCGGGGGGGCGTTCACAGATACGCAGTATTTT.

Only one count was recorded for this clone. The chain combines TRBV27 with TRBJ2-2; maybe TRBD2 (5 bases). CDR1 and CDR2 from the germline V gene are MNHEY and SMNVEV (reference sequence). Trimming cost V 5 bases and J 5 bases, with 21 bases left between them. This CDR3 comprises 17 residues. The CDR3 spells CASSPTRGDVSTGELFF. CDR3 DNA sequence: TGTGCCAGCAGTCCAACTAGAGGTGACGTCTCTACCGGGGAGCTGTTTTTT.

The CDR3 region is CSVMGSGGRSPYEQYF. CDR3 nucleotide sequence: TGCAGCGTTATGGGTTCGGGGGGACGGAGTCCCTACGAGCAGTACTTC. This chain uses TRBV29-1 with TRBJ2-7, with TRBD2 matching over 7 bases. The CDR3 has 16 residues. Germline loops: CDR1 SQVTM, CDR2 ANQGSEA. V lost 5 bases to trimming and J lost 2 bases; unmatched junction nucleotides: 15.

The V and J genes are TRBV11-2 and TRBJ1-6; D gene unclear. Germline loops: CDR1 SGHAT, CDR2 FQNNGV. Trimming left V 4 bases short and J 8 bases short, with 18 bases between. The CDR3 covers 16 residues. CDR3 in amino acids: CASSSRSGIVDSPLHF. The CDR3 DNA reads as TGTGCCAGCAGCTCCCGGTCGGGGATTGTGGATTCACCCCTCCACTTT.

The chain is built from TRBV28 and TRBJ2-7, with D perhaps matching TRBD2 (8 bases). In germline, CDR1 is MDHEN, CDR2 SYDVKM. The CDR3 runs 18 residues. V dropped 3 bases and J dropped 5 bases, with 26 bases sitting between them. The CDR3 DNA reads as TGTGCCAGCAGTTTGAGCGGGGGCTTCGGGACAGTACTCGACGAGCAGTACTTC. This codes for CASSLSGGFGTVLDEQYF.

The rearrangement uses TRBV27 and TRBJ2-7, with D possibly matching TRBD1 (5 bases). The CDR3 is 15 amino acids. Germline V CDR1 and CDR2: MNHEY, SMNVEV (reference sequence). Trimming shortened V by 5 bases and J by 0 bases, and 14 bases separated the two germline ends. The CDR3 is CASSIGQESSYEQYF. The CDR3 nucleotides read TGTGCCAGCAGTATAGGACAAGAATCCTCCTACGAGCAGTACTTC.

This sequence joins TRBV5-4 and TRBJ2-7; 10 bases are shared with TRBD2. CDR3 size: 19 residues. Trimming cost V 4 bases and J 6 bases; bases outside gene matches: 22. CDR1 and CDR2 from the germline V gene are SGHNT and YYREEE (reference sequence). DNA for the CDR3: TGTGCCAGCAGCGACGACAGGGTTGAGCTAGCGGGAGAGACAGGCGAGCAGTACTTC. Its protein is CASSDDRVELAGETGEQYF.

The V call is TRBV28, the J call TRBJ2-7; 13 nucleotides match TRBD2. J lost 4 bases, V lost 7 bases, and 4 bases had no gene match. The CDR3 loop spans 14 amino acids. Germline V lookup: CDR1 MDHEN, CDR2 SYDVKM. The CDR3 nucleotides are TGTGCCAGCAACCCGGGACTAGCGGGATACGAGCAGTACTTC. The encoded protein is CASNPGLAGYEQYF.